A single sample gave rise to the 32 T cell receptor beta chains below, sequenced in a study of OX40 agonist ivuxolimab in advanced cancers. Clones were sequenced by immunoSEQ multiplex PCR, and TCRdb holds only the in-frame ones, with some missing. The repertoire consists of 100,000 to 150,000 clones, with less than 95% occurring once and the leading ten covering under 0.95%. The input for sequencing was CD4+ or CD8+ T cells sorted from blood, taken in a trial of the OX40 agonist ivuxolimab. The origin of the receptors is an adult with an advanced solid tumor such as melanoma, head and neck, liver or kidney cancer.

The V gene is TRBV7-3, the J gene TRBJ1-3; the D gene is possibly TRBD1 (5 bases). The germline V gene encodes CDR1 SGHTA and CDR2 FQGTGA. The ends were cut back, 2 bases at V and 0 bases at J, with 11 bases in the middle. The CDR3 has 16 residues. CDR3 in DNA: TGTGCCAGCAGCTTACGGGGGGGTCCCTCTGGAAACACCATATATTTT. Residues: CASSLRGGPSGNTIYF.

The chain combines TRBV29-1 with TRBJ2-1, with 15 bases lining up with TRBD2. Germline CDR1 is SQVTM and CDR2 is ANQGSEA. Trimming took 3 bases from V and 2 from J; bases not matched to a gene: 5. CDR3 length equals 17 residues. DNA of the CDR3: TGCAGCGTTGATGGGACTAGCGGGAGGACTACCTACAATGAGCAGTTCTTC. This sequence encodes CSVDGTSGRTTYNEQFF.

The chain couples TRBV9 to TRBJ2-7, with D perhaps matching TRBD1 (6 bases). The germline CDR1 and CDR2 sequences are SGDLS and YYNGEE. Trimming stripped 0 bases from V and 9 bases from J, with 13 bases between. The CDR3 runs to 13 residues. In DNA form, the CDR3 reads TGTGCCAGCAGCGTAGATACAGGGAACCCGCAGTACTTC. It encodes CASSVDTGNPQYF.

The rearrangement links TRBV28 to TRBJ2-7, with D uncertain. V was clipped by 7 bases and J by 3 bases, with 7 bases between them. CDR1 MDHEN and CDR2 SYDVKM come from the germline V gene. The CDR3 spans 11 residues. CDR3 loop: CASKTVYEQYF. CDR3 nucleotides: TGTGCCAGCAAAACGGTCTACGAGCAGTACTTC.

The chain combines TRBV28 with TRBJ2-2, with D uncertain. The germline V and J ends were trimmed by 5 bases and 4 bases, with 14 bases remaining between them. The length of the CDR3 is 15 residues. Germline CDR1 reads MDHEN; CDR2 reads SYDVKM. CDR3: CASSQAFTLTGELFF. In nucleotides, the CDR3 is TGTGCCAGCAGTCAGGCCTTTACTCTCACCGGGGAGCTGTTTTTT.

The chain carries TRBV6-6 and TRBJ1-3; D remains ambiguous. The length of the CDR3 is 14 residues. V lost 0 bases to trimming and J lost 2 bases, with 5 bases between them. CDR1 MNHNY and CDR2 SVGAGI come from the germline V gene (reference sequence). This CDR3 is CASSYSHPGNTIYF. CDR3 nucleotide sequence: TGTGCCAGCAGTTACTCGCACCCTGGAAACACCATATATTTT.

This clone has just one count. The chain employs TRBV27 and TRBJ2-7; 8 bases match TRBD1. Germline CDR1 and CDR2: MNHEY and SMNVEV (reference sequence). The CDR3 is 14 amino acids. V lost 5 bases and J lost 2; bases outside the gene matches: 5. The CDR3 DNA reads TGTGCCAGCAGTACGGACAGGGTACCCTACGAGCAGTACTTC. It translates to CASSTDRVPYEQYF.

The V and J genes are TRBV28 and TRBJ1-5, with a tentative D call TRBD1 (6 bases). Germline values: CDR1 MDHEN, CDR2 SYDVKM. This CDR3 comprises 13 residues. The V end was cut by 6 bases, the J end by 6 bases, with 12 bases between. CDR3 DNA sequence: TGTGCCAGCAGGCTGGGGGCTGGTCAGCCCCAGCATTTT. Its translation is CASRLGAGQPQHF.

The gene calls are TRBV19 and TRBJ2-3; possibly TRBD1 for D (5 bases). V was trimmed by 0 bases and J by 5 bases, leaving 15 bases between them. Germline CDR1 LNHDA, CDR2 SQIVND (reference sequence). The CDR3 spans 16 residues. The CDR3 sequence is CASSIDLGPGRDTQYF. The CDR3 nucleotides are TGTGCCAGTAGTATAGATCTGGGCCCAGGGCGAGATACGCAGTATTTT.

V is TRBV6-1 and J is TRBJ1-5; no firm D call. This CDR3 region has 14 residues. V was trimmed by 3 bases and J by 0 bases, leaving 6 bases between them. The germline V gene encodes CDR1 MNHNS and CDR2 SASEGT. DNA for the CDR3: TGTGCCAGCAGTGATTCAAATAGCAATCAGCCCCAGCATTTT. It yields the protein CASSDSNSNQPQHF.

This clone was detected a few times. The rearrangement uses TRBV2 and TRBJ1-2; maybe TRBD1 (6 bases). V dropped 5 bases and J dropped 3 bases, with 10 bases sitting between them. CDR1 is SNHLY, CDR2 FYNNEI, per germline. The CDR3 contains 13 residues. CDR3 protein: CASSRGQYYGYTF. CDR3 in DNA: TGTGCCAGCAGTAGAGGACAGTACTATGGCTACACCTTC.

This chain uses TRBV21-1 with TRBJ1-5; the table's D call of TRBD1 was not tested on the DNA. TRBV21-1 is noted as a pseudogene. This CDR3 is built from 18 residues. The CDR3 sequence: CASSKALRGNYSNQPQHF. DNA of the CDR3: TGTGCCAGCAGCAAAGCGCTTAGGGGGAATTATAGCAATCAGCCCCAGCATTTT.

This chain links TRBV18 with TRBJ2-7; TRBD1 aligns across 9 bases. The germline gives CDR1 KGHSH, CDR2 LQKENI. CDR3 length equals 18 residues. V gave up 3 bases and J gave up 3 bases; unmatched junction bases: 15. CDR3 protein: CASSPAPGQGFGVYEQYF. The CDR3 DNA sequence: TGTGCCAGCTCACCGGCACCGGGACAGGGTTTCGGGGTCTACGAGCAGTACTTC.

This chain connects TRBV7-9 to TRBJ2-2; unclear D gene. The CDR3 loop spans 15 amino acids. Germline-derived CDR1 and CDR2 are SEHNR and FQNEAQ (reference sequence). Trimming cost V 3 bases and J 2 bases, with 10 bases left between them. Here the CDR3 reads CASSFWRPNTGELFF. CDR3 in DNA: TGTGCCAGCAGCTTCTGGCGGCCTAACACCGGGGAGCTGTTTTTT.

In nucleotides, the CDR3 is TGTGCTAGTGGTTTGGCCTTAACCGGAGCAACTAATGAAAAACTGTTTTTT. This sequence encodes CASGLALTGATNEKLFF. V and J are TRBV12-5 and TRBJ1-4; D not certain. Germline V CDR1 and CDR2: LGHNT, FRNRAP. V was clipped by 1 base and J by 0 bases, with 12 bases between them. CDR3 size: 17 residues.

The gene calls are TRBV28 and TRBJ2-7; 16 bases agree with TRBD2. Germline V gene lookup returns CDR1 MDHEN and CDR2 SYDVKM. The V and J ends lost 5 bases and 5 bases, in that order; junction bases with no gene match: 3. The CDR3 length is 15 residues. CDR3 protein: CASSKGTSGRDEQYF. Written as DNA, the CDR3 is TGTGCCAGCAGTAAGGGGACTAGCGGGAGGGACGAGCAGTACTTC.

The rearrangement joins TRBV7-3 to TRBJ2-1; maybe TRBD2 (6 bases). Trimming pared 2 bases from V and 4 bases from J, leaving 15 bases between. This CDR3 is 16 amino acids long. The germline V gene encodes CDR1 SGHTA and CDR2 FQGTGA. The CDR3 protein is CASSLWGGKSYNEQFF. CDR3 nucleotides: TGTGCCAGCAGCTTATGGGGCGGGAAGTCGTACAATGAGCAGTTCTTC.

The chain's CDR3 is CASSLRTGQRNTIYF. CDR3 coding DNA: TGTGCCAGCAGCCTCCGGACAGGGCAGAGAAACACCATATATTTT. This chain joins TRBV14 and TRBJ1-3, with 8 bases aligning to TRBD1. V lost 4 bases to trimming and J lost 5 bases; unmatched junction nucleotides: 7. The CDR3 is made up of 15 amino acids. Per the germline V gene, CDR1 is SGHDN and CDR2 is FVKESK. The variable domain in full, completed from reference TRBV14 and TRBJ1-3, reads EAGVTQFPSHSVIEKGQTVTLRCDPISGHDNLYWYRRVMGKEIKFLLHFVKESKQDESGMPNNRFLAERTGGTYSTLKVQPAELEDSGVYFCASSLRTGQRNTIYFGEGSWLTVV.

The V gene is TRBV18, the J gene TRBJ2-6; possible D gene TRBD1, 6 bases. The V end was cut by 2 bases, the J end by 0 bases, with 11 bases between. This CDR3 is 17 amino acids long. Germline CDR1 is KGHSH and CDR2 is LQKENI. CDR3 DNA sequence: TGTGCCAGCTCACCATTGGGGGCGACCTCTGGGGCCAACGTCCTGACTTTC. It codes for CASSPLGATSGANVLTF.

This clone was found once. CDR3 in DNA: TGTGCCAGCAGTTTAGTCAATGAGCAGTTCTTC. It encodes CASSLVNEQFF. This chain joins TRBV28 and TRBJ2-1; D uncertain. The germline V and J ends were trimmed by 2 bases and 6 bases, with 2 bases remaining between them. The CDR3 contains 11 residues. CDR1 and CDR2 from the germline V gene are MDHEN and SYDVKM.

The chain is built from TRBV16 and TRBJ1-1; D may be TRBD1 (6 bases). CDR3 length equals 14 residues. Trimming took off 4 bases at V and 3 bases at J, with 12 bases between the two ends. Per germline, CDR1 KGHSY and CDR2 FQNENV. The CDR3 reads CASSPRPGDTEAFF. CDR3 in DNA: TGTGCCAGCAGCCCTCGGCCAGGGGACACTGAAGCTTTCTTT.

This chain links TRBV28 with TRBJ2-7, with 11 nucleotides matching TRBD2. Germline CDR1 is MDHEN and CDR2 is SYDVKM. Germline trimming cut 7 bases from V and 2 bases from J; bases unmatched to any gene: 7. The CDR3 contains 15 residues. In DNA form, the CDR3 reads TGTGCCAGCACCCCTAGCGGGAGGATCGCCTACGAGCAGTACTTC. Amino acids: CASTPSGRIAYEQYF. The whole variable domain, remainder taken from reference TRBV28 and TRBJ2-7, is DVKVTQSSRYLVKRTGEKVFLECVQDMDHENMFWYRQDPGLGLRLIYFSYDVKMKEKGDIPEGYSVSREKKERFSLILESASTNQTSMYLCASTPSGRIAYEQYFGPGTRLTVT.

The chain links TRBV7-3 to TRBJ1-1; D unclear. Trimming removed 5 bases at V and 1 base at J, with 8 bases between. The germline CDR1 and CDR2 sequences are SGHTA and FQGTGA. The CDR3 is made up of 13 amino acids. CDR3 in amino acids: CASSPGENTEAFF. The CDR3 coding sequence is TGTGCCAGCAGCCCCGGGGAGAACACTGAAGCTTTCTTT.

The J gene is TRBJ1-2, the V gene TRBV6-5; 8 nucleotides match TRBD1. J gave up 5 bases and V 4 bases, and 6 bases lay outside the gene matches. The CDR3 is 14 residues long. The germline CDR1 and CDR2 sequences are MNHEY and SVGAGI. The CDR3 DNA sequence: TGTGCCAGCAGTTCCCGACAGGGGCGGTATGGCTACACCTTC. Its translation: CASSSRQGRYGYTF.

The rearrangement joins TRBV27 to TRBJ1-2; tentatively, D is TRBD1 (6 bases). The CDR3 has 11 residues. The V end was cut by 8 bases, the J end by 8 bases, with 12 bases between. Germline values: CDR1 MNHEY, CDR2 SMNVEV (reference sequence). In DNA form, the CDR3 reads TGTGCCAGCGGATGGGGGGCCGGCTACACCTTC. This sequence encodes CASGWGAGYTF.

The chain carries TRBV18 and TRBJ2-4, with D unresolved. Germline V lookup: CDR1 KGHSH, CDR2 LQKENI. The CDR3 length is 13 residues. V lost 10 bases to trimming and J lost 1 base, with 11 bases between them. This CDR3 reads CATVEPAKNIQYF. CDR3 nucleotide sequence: TGTGCCACCGTAGAACCGGCCAAAAACATTCAGTACTTC. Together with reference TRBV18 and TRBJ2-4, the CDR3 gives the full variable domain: NAGVMQNPRHLVRRRGQEARLRCSPMKGHSHVYWYRQLPEEGLKFMVYLQKENIIDESGMPKERFSAEFPKEGPSILRIQQVVRGDSAAYFCATVEPAKNIQYFGAGTRLSVL.

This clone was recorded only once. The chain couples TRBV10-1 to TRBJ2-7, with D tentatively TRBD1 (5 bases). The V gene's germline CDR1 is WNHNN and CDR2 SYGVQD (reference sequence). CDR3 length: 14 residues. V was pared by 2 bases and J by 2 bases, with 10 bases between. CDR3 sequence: CASSEVRVPYEQYF. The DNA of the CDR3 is TGCGCCAGCAGTGAGGTCAGGGTCCCCTACGAGCAGTACTTC.

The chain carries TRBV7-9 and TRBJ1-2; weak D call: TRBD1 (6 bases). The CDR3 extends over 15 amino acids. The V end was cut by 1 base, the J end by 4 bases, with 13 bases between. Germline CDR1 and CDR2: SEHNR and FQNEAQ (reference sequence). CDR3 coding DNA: TGTGCCAGCAGCTTAGGCAAGGGGGGAACCTATGGCTACACCTTC. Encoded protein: CASSLGKGGTYGYTF.

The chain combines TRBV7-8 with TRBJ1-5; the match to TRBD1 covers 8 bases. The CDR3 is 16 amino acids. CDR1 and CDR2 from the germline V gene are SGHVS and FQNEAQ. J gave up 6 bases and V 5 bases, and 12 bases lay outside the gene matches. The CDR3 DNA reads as TGTGCCAGCAGCGCAACGACAGGGGCGGCAGGTCAGCCCCAGCATTTT. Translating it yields CASSATTGAAGQPQHF.

CDR3 DNA: TGTGCCAGCAGACTTATAACAGGGCCGAGCACTGAAGCTTTCTTT. Translated, it gives CASRLITGPSTEAFF. V and J are TRBV6-5 and TRBJ1-1; tentatively, D is TRBD1 (6 bases). The CDR3 spans 15 residues. Germline lookup yields CDR1 MNHEY and CDR2 SVGAGI. V was cut by 6 bases and J by 4 bases, with 18 bases left in between.

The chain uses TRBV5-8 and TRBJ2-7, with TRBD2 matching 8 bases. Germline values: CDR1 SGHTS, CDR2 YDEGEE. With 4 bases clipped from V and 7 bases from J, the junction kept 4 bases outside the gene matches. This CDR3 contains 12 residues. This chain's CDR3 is CASSPRGGEQYF. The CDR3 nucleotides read TGTGCCAGCAGCCCCCGGGGGGGAGAGCAGTACTTC. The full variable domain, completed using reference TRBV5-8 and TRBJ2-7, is EAGVTQSPTHLIKTRGQQATLRCSPISGHTSVYWYQQALGLGLQFLLWYDEGEERNRGNFPPRFSGRQFPNYSSELNVNALELEDSALYLCASSPRGGEQYFGPGTRLTVT.

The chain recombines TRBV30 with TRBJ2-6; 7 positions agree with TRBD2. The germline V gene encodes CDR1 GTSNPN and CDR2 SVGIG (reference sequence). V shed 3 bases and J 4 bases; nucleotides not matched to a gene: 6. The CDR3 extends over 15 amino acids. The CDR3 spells CAWSLGTTGANVLTF. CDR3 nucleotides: TGTGCCTGGAGCCTAGGGACTACCGGGGCCAACGTCCTGACTTTC.